This T cell receptor (beta chain) was profiled in a study of blood T cell repertoires in COVID-19. At the level of the study: COVID-19 samples from acute and convalescent phases originated in the United States, Italy and Spain. T cells, B-cell-depleted T cells, or PBMCs provided the cDNA or gDNA that served as material.

The authors' processing: From reference gene primer amplification, estimates of nucleated cell counts were derived. Generated by immunoSEQ multiplex PCR, the TCRdb table keeps only in-frame clones and is missing some. That table is the source of V, J and clone size, and D and trimming were worked out from the DNA. Among 110,000 to 150,000 clones listed, 80% to 90% were seen once. Germline CDR1 and CDR2: SGHRS and YFSETQ. Trimming removed 0 bases from V and 0 bases from J; junction bases left unmatched: 8. This CDR3 has 18 residues. The V and J genes are TRBV5-1 and TRBJ2-3, with 9 bases identical to TRBD2. Sequencing used peripheral blood. The TCR sequence derives from a woman aged 60-75 years with acute or convalescent COVID-19. In DNA form, the CDR3 reads TGCGCCAGCAGCTTGGAGGCGGGGGGGCTTTCTAGCACAGATACGCAGTATTTT. It codes for CASSLEAGGLSSTDTQYF.